The rows below give T cell receptor beta chains drawn from one sample of a study of blood T cell repertoires in COVID-19. Here immunoSEQ multiplex PCR was the method, and the copy in TCRdb shows in-frame clones only, minus some. The table has around 79,000 clones, approximately 90% seen once. What was sequenced was peripheral blood. These receptors were collected from a man between 70 and 80 years old with active or convalescent COVID-19. Each CDR3 is given with its conserved first and last residue. A D gene is named only where the DNA matches it firmly. Clone size is not always given. Where it is, it says once, few, many or a class for expanded clones.

j_call v_call d_call clone_size cdr3_aa cdr3_nt
TRBJ2-7 TRBV5-4 TRBD2 - CASSHGLAQSYEQYF TGTGCCAGCAGCCATGGACTAGCGCAATCCTACGAGCAGTACTTC
TRBJ2-3 TRBV7-9 TRBD2 - CASSTSGRAPDTQYF TGTGCCAGCAGCACTAGCGGGAGGGCCCCAGATACGCAGTATTTT
TRBJ2-7 TRBV5-1 - - CASSDGLGDEQYF TGCGCCAGCAGCGACGGACTTGGCGACGAGCAGTACTTC
TRBJ1-2 TRBV19 - - CASNQQVDGYTF TGTGCCAGTAATCAACAGGTCGACGGCTACACCTTC
TRBJ2-1 TRBV5-1 - - CASPLGGRRDARNDSYNEQFF TGCGCCAGCCCCCTGGGGGGACGGAGAGACGCCCGAAACGATTCCTACAATGAGCAGTTCTTC
TRBJ2-7 TRBV5-1 TRBD1 once CASSTGTGTYEQYF TGCGCCAGCAGTACCGGGACAGGAACCTACGAGCAGTACTTC
TRBJ1-1 TRBV3-1/TRBV3-2 - - CASSQMGHPEAFF TGTGCCAGCAGCCAAATGGGACATCCTGAAGCTTTCTTT
TRBJ1-1 TRBV7-2 - - CASSLGSGGGEAFF TGTGCCAGCAGCTTAGGTTCGGGGGGAGGTGAAGCTTTCTTT
TRBJ2-2 TRBV5-1 - - CASSLGGAYTGELFF TGCGCCAGCAGCTTGGGGGGCGCCTACACCGGGGAGCTGTTTTTT
TRBJ1-2 TRBV7-9 TRBD1 - CASSLRDRGNYGYTF TGTGCCAGCAGCTTAAGGGACAGGGGGAACTATGGCTACACCTTC
TRBJ1-6 TRBV3-1/TRBV3-2 - - CASMGPLNSPLHF TGTGCCAGCATGGGGCCTCTTAATTCACCCCTCCACTTT
TRBJ1-1 TRBV12-3/TRBV12-4 - once CASSLTGTEAFF TGTGCCAGCAGTTTAACAGGCACTGAAGCTTTCTTT
TRBJ2-7 TRBV9 TRBD2 - CASSAGLGDNEQYF TGTGCCAGCAGCGCGGGACTAGGAGATAACGAGCAGTACTTC
TRBJ1-6 TRBV28 TRBD1 - CASSVGTGAYNSPLHF TGTGCCAGCAGCGTCGGGACAGGCGCCTATAATTCACCCCTCCACTTT
TRBJ2-1 TRBV18 TRBD2 - CASSPAYLAGGMNEQFF TGTGCCAGCTCACCGGCGTATCTAGCGGGAGGTATGAATGAGCAGTTCTTC
TRBJ2-7 TRBV2 - once CASSLGVQNYEQYF TGTGCCAGCTCCCTTGGAGTTCAGAACTACGAGCAGTACTTC
TRBJ2-1 TRBV7-3 TRBD1 - CASSRDRGNEQFF TGTGCCAGCAGCAGGGACAGGGGAAATGAGCAGTTCTTC
TRBJ2-4 TRBV5-1 - once CASALVGGSNIQYF TGCGCCAGCGCTCTGGTTGGGGGGAGCAACATTCAGTACTTC
TRBJ2-1 TRBV6-1 TRBD1 - CASSDMTGGLYNEQFF TGTGCCAGCAGTGACATGACAGGGGGTCTCTACAATGAGCAGTTCTTC
TRBJ2-7 TRBV4-1 - - CASSVPGTHSYEQYF TGCGCCAGCAGCGTACCCGGGACACATTCCTACGAGCAGTACTTC
TRBJ1-2 TRBV28 TRBD1 - CASSLSAGTGVYGYTF TGTGCCAGCAGTTTATCAGCGGGGACAGGGGTCTATGGCTACACCTTC
TRBJ1-3 TRBV12-3/TRBV12-4 - once CASTQLSGNTIYF TGTGCCAGCACCCAACTCTCTGGAAACACCATATATTTT
TRBJ2-4 TRBV6-5 - - CASSQTSFIQYF TGTGCCAGCAGCCAAACTAGCTTCATTCAGTACTTC
TRBJ1-3 TRBV29-1 TRBD1 - CSVGPTGDTIYF TGCAGCGTGGGACCAACAGGGGACACCATATATTTT
TRBJ2-5 TRBV5-1 TRBD2 - CASSWGGSRETQYF TGCGCCAGCAGCTGGGGCGGGAGCCGGGAGACCCAGTACTTC
TRBJ2-7 TRBV6-5 - - CASAVGTGTYEQYF TGTGCCAGCGCTGTAGGCACAGGAACCTACGAGCAGTACTTC
TRBJ2-7 TRBV4-2 - - CASSQEGGYEQYF TGTGCCAGCAGCCAAGAAGGCGGCTACGAGCAGTACTTC
TRBJ1-1 TRBV7-3 - few CASSLLGSTEAFF TGTGCCAGCAGCTTACTGGGGAGCACTGAAGCTTTCTTT
TRBJ2-5 TRBV5-1 TRBD2 few CASSSGNGLETQYF TGCGCCAGCTCGAGCGGGAACGGGTTGGAGACCCAGTACTTC
TRBJ1-2 TRBV30 TRBD1 few CAWSAQQGGYTF TGTGCCTGGAGTGCCCAACAGGGGGGCTACACCTTC
TRBJ1-5 TRBV27 - - CASGALSQPQHF TGTGCCAGCGGAGCTTTGAGCCAGCCCCAGCATTTT
TRBJ2-7 TRBV19 - - CASAFRTNYEQYF TGTGCCAGTGCTTTTCGGACTAACTACGAGCAGTACTTC
TRBJ1-2 TRBV30 TRBD1 - CAWNPTGYYGYTF TGTGCCTGGAACCCGACAGGGTACTATGGCTACACCTTC